This record looks at one T cell receptor (beta chain) sequence and its context. Its antigen remains unknown. The V gene's germline CDR1 is SGHTA and CDR2 FQGNSA. The CDR3 runs to 15 residues. V was trimmed by 3 bases and J by 1 base, leaving 12 bases between them. The sample is drawn from a study of cytomegalovirus exposure and HLA in healthy donors. Study findings and constraints: When the data were analyzed later, several of the most significant clusters appeared to be linked to common viral pathogens.

Both 60 Vbeta primers and 13 Jbeta primers went into the PCR. Sequencing used immunoSEQ multiplex PCR; TCRdb keeps in-frame clones, though not all of them. Here the sample spans around 150,000 clones, 70% to 85% being singletons. The J gene is TRBJ1-1, the V gene TRBV7-2, with a tentative D call TRBD1 (6 bases). The clonotype was recovered from a man in his forties or fifties in good health and CMV-seropositive. The sequenced sample consisted of PBMCs. The CDR3 protein is CASSFSGASNTEAFF. In nucleotides, the CDR3 is TGTGCCAGCAGCTTTTCAGGGGCCTCGAACACTGAAGCTTTCTTT.